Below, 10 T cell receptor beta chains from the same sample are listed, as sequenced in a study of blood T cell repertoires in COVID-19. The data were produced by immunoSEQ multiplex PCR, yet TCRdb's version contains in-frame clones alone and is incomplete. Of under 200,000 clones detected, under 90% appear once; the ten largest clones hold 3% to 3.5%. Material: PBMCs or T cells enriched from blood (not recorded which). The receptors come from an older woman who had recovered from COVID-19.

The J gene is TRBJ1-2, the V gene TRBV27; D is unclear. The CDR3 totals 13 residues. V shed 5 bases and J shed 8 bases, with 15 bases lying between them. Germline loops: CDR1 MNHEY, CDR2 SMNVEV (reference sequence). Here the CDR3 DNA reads TGTGCCAGCAGTGGTTGGGTGGGTAGCGGCTACACCTTC. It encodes CASSGWVGSGYTF.

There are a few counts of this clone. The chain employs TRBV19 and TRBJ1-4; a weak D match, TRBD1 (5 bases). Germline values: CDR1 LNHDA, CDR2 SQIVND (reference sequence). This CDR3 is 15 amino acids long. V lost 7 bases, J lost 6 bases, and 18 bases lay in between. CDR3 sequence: CASKTPGEADEKLFF. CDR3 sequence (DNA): TGTGCCAGTAAAACCCCGGGGGAGGCGGATGAAAAACTGTTTTTT.

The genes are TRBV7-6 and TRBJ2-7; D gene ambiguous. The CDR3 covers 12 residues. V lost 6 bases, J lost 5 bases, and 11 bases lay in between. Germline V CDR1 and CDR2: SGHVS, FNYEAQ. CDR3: CASSPTVHEQYF. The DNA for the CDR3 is TGTGCCAGCAGTCCTACGGTACACGAGCAGTACTTC.

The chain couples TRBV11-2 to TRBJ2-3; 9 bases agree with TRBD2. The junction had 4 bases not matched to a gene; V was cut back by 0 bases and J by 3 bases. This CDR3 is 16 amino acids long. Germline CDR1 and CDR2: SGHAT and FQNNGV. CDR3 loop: CASSLEAGGQTDTQYF. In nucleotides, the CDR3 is TGTGCCAGCAGCTTAGAGGCGGGGGGGCAGACAGATACGCAGTATTTT.

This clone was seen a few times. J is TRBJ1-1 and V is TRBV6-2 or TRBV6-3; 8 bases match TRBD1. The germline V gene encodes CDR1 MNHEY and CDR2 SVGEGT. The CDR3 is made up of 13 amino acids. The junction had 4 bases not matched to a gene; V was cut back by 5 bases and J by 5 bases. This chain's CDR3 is CASSPTGGTEAFF. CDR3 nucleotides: TGTGCCAGCAGTCCAACAGGGGGTACTGAAGCTTTCTTT.

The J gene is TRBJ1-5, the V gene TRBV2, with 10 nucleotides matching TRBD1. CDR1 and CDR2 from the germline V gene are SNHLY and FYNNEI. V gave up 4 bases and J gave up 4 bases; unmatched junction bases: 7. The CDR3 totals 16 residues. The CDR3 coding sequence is TGTGCCAGCAGTGGACAGGGGGCAGGAATGAATCAGCCCCAGCATTTT. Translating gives CASSGQGAGMNQPQHF.

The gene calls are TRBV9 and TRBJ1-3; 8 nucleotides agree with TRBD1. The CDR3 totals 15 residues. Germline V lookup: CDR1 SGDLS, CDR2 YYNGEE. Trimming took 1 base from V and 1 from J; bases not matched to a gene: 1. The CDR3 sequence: CASSVTGGSGNTIYF. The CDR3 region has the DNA TGTGCCAGCAGCGTAACAGGGGGGTCTGGAAACACCATATATTTT.

CDR3 region: CASSFDRGYEQYF. CDR3 bases: TGTGCCAGCAGTTTCGACAGGGGCTACGAGCAGTACTTC. This sequence joins TRBV27 and TRBJ2-7; 8 bases map to TRBD1. Trimming cost V 3 bases and J 3 bases; bases outside gene matches: 1. CDR1 MNHEY and CDR2 SMNVEV come from the germline V gene (reference sequence). The CDR3 is made up of 13 amino acids.

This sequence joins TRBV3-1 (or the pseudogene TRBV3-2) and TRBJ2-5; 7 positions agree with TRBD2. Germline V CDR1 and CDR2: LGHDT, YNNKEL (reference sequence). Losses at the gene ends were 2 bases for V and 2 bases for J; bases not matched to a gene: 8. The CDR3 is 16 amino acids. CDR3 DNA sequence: TGTGCCAGCAGCCAAAGGTGGGGGGGAAGACAAGAGACCCAGTACTTC. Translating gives CASSQRWGGRQETQYF.

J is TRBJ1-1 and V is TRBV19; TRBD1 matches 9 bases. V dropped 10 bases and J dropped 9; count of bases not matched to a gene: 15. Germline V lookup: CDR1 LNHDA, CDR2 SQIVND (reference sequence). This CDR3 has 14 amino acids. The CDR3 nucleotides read TGTGCCACCACGGACAGGGGAGGAGGGACTAAAGCTTTCTTT. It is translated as CATTDRGGGTKAFF. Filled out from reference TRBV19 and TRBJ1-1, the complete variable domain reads DGGITQSPKYLFRKEGQNVTLSCEQNLNHDAMYWYRQDPGQGLRLIYYSQIVNDFQKGDIAEGYSVSREKKESFPLTVTSAQKNPTAFYLCATTDRGGGTKAFFGQGTRLTVV.